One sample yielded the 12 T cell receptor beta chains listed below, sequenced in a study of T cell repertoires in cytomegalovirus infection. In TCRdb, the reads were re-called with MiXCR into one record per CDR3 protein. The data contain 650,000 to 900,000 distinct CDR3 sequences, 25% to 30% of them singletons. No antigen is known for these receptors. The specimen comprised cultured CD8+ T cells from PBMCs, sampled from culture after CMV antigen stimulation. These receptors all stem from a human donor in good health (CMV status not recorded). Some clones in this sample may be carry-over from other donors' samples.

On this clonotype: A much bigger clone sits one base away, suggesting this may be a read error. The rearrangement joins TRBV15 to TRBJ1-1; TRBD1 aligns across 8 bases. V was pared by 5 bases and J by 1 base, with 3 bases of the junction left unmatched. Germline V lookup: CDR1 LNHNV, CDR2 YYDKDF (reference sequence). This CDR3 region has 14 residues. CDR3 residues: CATSVDRGNTEAFF. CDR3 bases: TGTGCCACCAGCGTTGACAGGGGGAACACTGAAGCTTTCTTT.

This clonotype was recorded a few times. The CDR3 spells CASSYPKDRTSYNSPLHF. DNA for the CDR3: TGTGCCAGCAGTTACCCAAAGGACAGGACCTCCTATAATTCACCCCTCCACTTT. The V call is TRBV6-5, the J call TRBJ1-6, with TRBD1 matching 7 bases. Looked up from germline, CDR1 is MNHEY and CDR2 is SVGAGI. The trim removed 2 bases at V and 0 bases at J, leaving 7 bases unmatched. The CDR3 is 18 residues long.

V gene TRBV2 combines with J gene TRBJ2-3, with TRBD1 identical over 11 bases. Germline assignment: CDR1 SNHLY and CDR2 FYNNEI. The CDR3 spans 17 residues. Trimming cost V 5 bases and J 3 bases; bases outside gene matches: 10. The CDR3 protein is CASSMSPGTGGTDTQYF. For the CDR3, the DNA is TGTGCCAGCAGTATGAGTCCCGGGACAGGGGGGACAGATACGCAGTATTTT.

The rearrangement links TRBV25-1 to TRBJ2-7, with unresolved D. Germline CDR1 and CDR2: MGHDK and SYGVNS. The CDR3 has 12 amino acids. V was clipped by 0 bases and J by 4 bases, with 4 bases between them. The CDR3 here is CASSEYGYEQYF. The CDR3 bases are TGTGCCAGCAGTGAATATGGATACGAGCAGTACTTC.

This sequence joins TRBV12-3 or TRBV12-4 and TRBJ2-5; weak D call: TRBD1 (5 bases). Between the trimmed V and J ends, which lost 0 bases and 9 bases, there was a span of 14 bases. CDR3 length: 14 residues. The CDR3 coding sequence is TGTGCCAGCAGTTTAGCGCCAGGGTCGAGTTCCCAGTACTTC. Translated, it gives CASSLAPGSSSQYF.

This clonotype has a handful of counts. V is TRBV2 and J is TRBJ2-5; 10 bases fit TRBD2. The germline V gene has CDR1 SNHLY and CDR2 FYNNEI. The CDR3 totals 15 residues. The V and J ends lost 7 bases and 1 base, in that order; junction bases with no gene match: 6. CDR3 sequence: CASKASGGFQETQYF. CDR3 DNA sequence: TGTGCCAGCAAGGCTAGCGGGGGTTTCCAAGAGACCCAGTACTTC.

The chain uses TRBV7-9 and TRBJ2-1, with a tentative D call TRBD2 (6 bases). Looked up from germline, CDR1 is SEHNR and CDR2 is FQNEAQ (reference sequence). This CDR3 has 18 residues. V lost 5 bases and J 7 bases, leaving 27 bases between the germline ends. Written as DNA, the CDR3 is TGTGCCAGCAGCCGTATGCTCTATGGGGGGTCCCCTGGGAATGAGCAGTTCTTC. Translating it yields CASSRMLYGGSPGNEQFF.

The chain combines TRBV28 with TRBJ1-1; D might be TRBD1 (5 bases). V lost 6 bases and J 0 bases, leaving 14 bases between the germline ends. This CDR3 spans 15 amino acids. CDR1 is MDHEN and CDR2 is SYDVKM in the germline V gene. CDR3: CASRLFQGLNTEAFF. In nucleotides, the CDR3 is TGTGCCAGCAGACTTTTTCAGGGCCTGAACACTGAAGCTTTCTTT.

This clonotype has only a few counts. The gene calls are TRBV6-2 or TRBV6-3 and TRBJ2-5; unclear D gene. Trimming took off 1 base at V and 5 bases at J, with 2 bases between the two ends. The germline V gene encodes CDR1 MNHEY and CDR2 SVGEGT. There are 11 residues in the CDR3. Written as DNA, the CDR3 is TGTGCCAGCAGTTACTATGAGACCCAGTACTTC. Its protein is CASSYYETQYF.

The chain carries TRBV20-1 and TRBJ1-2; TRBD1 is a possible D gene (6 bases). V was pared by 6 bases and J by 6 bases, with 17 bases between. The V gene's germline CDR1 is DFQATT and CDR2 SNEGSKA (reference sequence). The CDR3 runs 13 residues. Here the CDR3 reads CSAPRGGWDGYTF. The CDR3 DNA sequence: TGCAGTGCCCCGAGAGGGGGGTGGGATGGCTACACCTTC.

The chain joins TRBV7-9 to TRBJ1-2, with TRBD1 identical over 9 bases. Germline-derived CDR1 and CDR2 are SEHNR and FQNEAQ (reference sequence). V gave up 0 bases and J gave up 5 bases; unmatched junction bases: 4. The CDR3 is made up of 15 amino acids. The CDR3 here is CASSLAPGQGYGYTF. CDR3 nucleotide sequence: TGTGCCAGCAGCTTAGCTCCGGGACAGGGATATGGCTACACCTTC.

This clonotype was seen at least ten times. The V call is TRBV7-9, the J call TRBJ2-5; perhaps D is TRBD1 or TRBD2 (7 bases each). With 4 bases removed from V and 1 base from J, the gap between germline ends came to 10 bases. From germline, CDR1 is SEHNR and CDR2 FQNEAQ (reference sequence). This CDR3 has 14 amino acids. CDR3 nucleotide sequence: TGTGCCAGCAGCTCAGGGGGGGGCCAAGAGACCCAGTACTTC. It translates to CASSSGGGQETQYF.